The present T cell receptor (beta chain) was sequenced within a study of CD8 T cells in ankylosing spondylitis. There are 13 residues in the CDR3. The ends were cut back, 0 bases at V and 13 bases at J, with 17 bases in the middle. CDR1 is DFQATT, CDR2 SNEGSKA, per germline (reference sequence). Study results and caveats: A CD8+ phenotype characterized the disease-linked clones, which were relatively rare in peripheral blood. Disease-linked clones were reportedly significantly enriched in matched ankylosing spondylitis synovial fluid. It appeared that ankylosing spondylitis blood was characterized by a TCR beta motif of roughly 8 highly homologous variants. Reports of some motif variants in reactive arthritis synovial fluid and blood predate this one.

This clonotype has a count of ten or more. What it recognizes is unknown. TCRdb re-analysed the 5' RACE reads in MiXCR, keeping a single row per CDR3 protein. Here the sample spans 200,000 to 300,000 distinct CDR3 sequences, 20% to 30% being singletons. Sequencing input: blood, either unsorted or a sorted T cell fraction (not recorded which). V gene TRBV20-1 combines with J gene TRBJ2-3, with unresolved D. This TCR derives from a male donor with ankylosing spondylitis or in good health (not recorded which). DNA for the CDR3: TGCAGTGCTAGAGATCAATCGCAGTTCTCAGAGTATTTT. Amino acid sequence: CSARDQSQFSEYF.